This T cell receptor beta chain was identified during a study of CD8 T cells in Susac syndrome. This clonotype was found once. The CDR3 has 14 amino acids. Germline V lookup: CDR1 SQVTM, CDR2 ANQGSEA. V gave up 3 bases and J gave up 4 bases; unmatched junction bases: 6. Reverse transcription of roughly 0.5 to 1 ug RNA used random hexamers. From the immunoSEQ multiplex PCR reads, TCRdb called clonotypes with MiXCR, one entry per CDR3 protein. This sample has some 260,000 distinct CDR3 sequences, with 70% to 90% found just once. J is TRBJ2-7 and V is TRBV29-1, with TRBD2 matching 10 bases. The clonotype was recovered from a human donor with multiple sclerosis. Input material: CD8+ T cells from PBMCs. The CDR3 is CSVDGLAGEYEQYF. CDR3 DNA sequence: TGCAGCGTTGACGGTCTAGCGGGAGAGTACGAGCAGTACTTC.